The T cell receptor (beta chain) described here comes from a study of blood T cells in healthy people across ages. The authors ran a second PCR of about 7 to 11 cycles using a sample-barcoded 5' primer and a J-beta primer mix. TCRdb processed the 5' RACE reads anew with MiXCR; each CDR3 protein has one entry. There are over a million distinct CDR3 sequences in the sample; 42% occur only once, and roughly 7.7% lies in the top ten. V lost 0 bases and J 5 bases, leaving 14 bases between the germline ends. CDR1 and CDR2 from the germline V gene are DFQATT and SNEGSKA (reference sequence). This CDR3 region has 15 residues.

The TCR comes from a woman aged 18 to 35 in good health. Material for sequencing was blood. This rearrangement joins TRBV20-1 to TRBJ2-1; D gene uncertain. The CDR3 region has the DNA TGCAGTGCTAGAGATATCGGCAAGGCGGACAATGAGCAGTTCTTC. It yields the protein CSARDIGKADNEQFF.